These 20 T cell receptor beta chains were sequenced from one sample in a study of cytomegalovirus exposure and HLA in healthy donors. The protocol was immunoSEQ multiplex PCR, while the TCRdb copy is restricted to in-frame clones and leaves out a portion. The sample has 200,000 to 250,000 clones, approximately 90% seen once. The sample taken for sequencing was PBMCs. Receptor source: a man between 18 and 35 years old in good health and CMV-seronegative.

Ten or more counts support this clone. The genes are TRBV2 and TRBJ2-2; maybe TRBD1 (6 bases). In germline, CDR1 is SNHLY, CDR2 FYNNEI. V was shortened by 7 bases and J by 0 bases, with 15 bases between the two germline ends. The CDR3 totals 16 residues. The CDR3: CASIEQGLSNTGELFF. CDR3 sequence (DNA): TGTGCCAGCATCGAACAGGGCCTATCGAACACCGGGGAGCTGTTTTTT.

The chain is built from TRBV7-9 and TRBJ1-1; no reliable D call. The CDR3 sequence is 15 residues long. V gave up 3 bases and J gave up 4 bases, with 15 bases separating them. The germline V gene encodes CDR1 SEHNR and CDR2 FQNEAQ (reference sequence). CDR3 residues: CASSFPGRGSTEAFF. The CDR3 coding sequence is TGTGCCAGCAGCTTCCCTGGGAGAGGGTCCACTGAAGCTTTCTTT. Supplemented by reference TRBV7-9 and TRBJ1-1, the full variable domain reads DTGVSQNPRHKITKRGQNVTFRCDPISEHNRLYWYRQTLGQGPEFLTYFQNEAQLEKSRLLSDRFSAERPKGSFSTLEIQRTEQGDSAMYLCASSFPGRGSTEAFFGQGTRLTVV.

The CDR3 spells CASSGGTSGVAMGGQFF. The DNA for the CDR3 is TGTGCCAGCAGCGGAGGGACTAGCGGGGTCGCGATGGGGGGGCAGTTCTTC. The chain is built from TRBV11-2 and TRBJ2-1; 13 positions agree with TRBD2. CDR3 length: 17 amino acids. Trimming removed 5 bases from V and 12 bases from J; junction bases left unmatched: 16. The V gene's germline CDR1 is SGHAT and CDR2 FQNNGV. The full variable domain, its missing parts supplied by reference TRBV11-2 and TRBJ2-1, is EAGVAQSPRYKIIEKRQSVAFWCNPISGHATLYWYQQILGQGPKLLIQFQNNGVVDDSQLPKDRFSAERLKGVDSTLKIQPAKLEDSAVYLCASSGGTSGVAMGGQFFGPGTRLTVL.

The chain carries TRBV6-5 and TRBJ1-6, with 7 bases fitting TRBD1. Per the germline V gene, CDR1 is MNHEY and CDR2 is SVGAGI. This CDR3 is 15 amino acids long. The trim removed 4 bases at V and 4 bases at J, leaving 4 bases unmatched. CDR3 in DNA: TGTGCCAGCAGTTCCGGGACAGAGTATAATTCACCCCTCCACTTT. Amino acid sequence: CASSSGTEYNSPLHF.

The chain uses TRBV28 and TRBJ2-1; D is unresolved. CDR1 is MDHEN, CDR2 SYDVKM, per germline. The germline V and J ends were trimmed by 6 bases and 13 bases, with 16 bases remaining between them. CDR3 size: 12 residues. DNA of the CDR3: TGTGCCAGCAGAGAAGCACAGCAACTTCAGTTCTTC. This translates into CASREAQQLQFF.

The chain is built from TRBV9 and TRBJ2-4; 8 nucleotides agree with TRBD2. V was pared by 0 bases and J by 5 bases, with 7 bases of the junction left unmatched. This CDR3 is 16 amino acids long. The germline V gene encodes CDR1 SGDLS and CDR2 YYNGEE. CDR3 coding DNA: TGTGCCAGCAGCGTAGTGGGCGGGGGGCCCCAAAACATTCAGTACTTC. This translates into CASSVVGGGPQNIQYF.

The genes are TRBV4-2 and TRBJ1-1, with 8 bases lining up with TRBD1. Per the germline V gene, CDR1 is LGHNA and CDR2 is YNFKEQ. J gave up 5 bases and V 1 base, and 6 bases lay outside the gene matches. The length of the CDR3 is 15 residues. Written as DNA, the CDR3 is TGTGCCAGCAGCCAAGCAGGGGGCTTGAGGACTGAAGCTTTCTTT. It translates to CASSQAGGLRTEAFF.

The chain uses TRBV4-3 and TRBJ1-1; 8 nucleotides align to TRBD1. Germline V lookup: CDR1 LGHNA, CDR2 YSLEER. V shed 0 bases, J shed 3 bases, and the junction held 3 bases outside the gene matches. The CDR3 is made up of 15 amino acids. The DNA for the CDR3 is TGCGCCAGCAGCCAAGATTGGGACAGGTACACTGAAGCTTTCTTT. Amino acid sequence: CASSQDWDRYTEAFF.

The V call is TRBV20-1, the J call TRBJ2-3, with D maybe TRBD2 (6 bases). Per the germline V gene, CDR1 is DFQATT and CDR2 is SNEGSKA (reference sequence). With 5 bases removed from V and 8 bases from J, the gap between germline ends came to 11 bases. The CDR3 has 11 amino acids. CDR3 sequence: CSAPAGSTQYF. The DNA of the CDR3 is TGCAGTGCTCCCGCGGGAAGTACGCAGTATTTT.

The chain links TRBV5-1 to TRBJ2-7; TRBD2 might be the D (6 bases). The germline V gene encodes CDR1 SGHRS and CDR2 YFSETQ. V lost 0 bases and J lost 3, with 16 bases in between. The CDR3 runs to 16 residues. CDR3 nucleotide sequence: TGCGCCAGCAGCTTGGTTCCAGGGCTGGGGGGCTACGAGCAGTACTTC. This sequence encodes CASSLVPGLGGYEQYF.

This clone appeared once. The chain carries TRBV28 and TRBJ2-7; D might be TRBD2 (5 bases). The CDR3 loop spans 12 amino acids. The germline gives CDR1 MDHEN, CDR2 SYDVKM. V was cut by 3 bases and J by 6 bases, with 9 bases left in between. CDR3 bases: TGTGCCAGCAGTTTGGTGGGGAGCGAGCAGTACTTC. Its protein product is CASSLVGSEQYF.

CDR3 in DNA: TGTGCCAGCAACGGTGGACAGGGGGCGGGAAAACTGTTTTTT. Protein: CASNGGQGAGKLFF. This chain connects TRBV11-2 to TRBJ1-4, with 11 bases aligning to TRBD1. The CDR3 spans 14 residues. V trimming: 7 bases; J trimming: 10 bases; junction bases outside the gene matches: 8. From germline, CDR1 is SGHAT and CDR2 FQNNGV. Combining the CDR3 with reference TRBV11-2 and TRBJ1-4 gives the whole variable domain EAGVAQSPRYKIIEKRQSVAFWCNPISGHATLYWYQQILGQGPKLLIQFQNNGVVDDSQLPKDRFSAERLKGVDSTLKIQPAKLEDSAVYLCASNGGQGAGKLFFGSGTQLSVL.

V usage is TRBV6-5 and J usage is TRBJ2-7, with 11 positions matching TRBD2. Germline CDR1 reads MNHEY; CDR2 reads SVGAGI. V lost 4 bases to trimming and J lost 6 bases; unmatched junction nucleotides: 5. The CDR3 consists of 14 residues. CDR3: CASSLTSGMGEQYF. DNA for the CDR3: TGTGCCAGCAGTTTGACTAGCGGGATGGGCGAGCAGTACTTC.

The chain recombines TRBV7-8 with TRBJ2-7; TRBD2 aligns across 12 bases. This CDR3 region has 15 residues. Germline CDR1 is SGHVS and CDR2 is FQNEAQ. Unmatched junction bases numbered 10, after V lost 6 bases and J lost 7 bases. CDR3 protein: CASRVGTSGLGEQYF. The CDR3 DNA is TGTGCCAGCAGGGTTGGGACTAGCGGGCTAGGGGAGCAGTACTTC.

The genes are TRBV4-3 and TRBJ2-3, with D possibly TRBD2 on 5 matching bases. Trimming removed 8 bases at V and 2 bases at J, with 11 bases between. Germline assignment: CDR1 LGHNA and CDR2 YSLEER. The CDR3 covers 13 residues. The CDR3 coding sequence is TGCGCCAGCGGAGGTACAACCACAGATACGCAGTATTTT. The encoded protein is CASGGTTTDTQYF.

The chain couples TRBV7-2 to TRBJ1-4, with D perhaps TRBD1 (5 bases). CDR3 length: 14 amino acids. Germline CDR1 reads SGHTA; CDR2 reads FQGNSA. Trimming removed 2 bases from V and 3 bases from J, with 7 bases in between. The CDR3 DNA sequence: TGTGCCAGCAGCTTACGGGGGTCTAATGAAAAACTGTTTTTT. This sequence encodes CASSLRGSNEKLFF.

This clone was seen a single time. V usage is TRBV6-1 and J usage is TRBJ2-7; tentatively, D is TRBD2 (5 bases). Germline CDR1 and CDR2: MNHNS and SASEGT. V lost 6 bases and J 0 bases, leaving 15 bases between the germline ends. The CDR3 has 15 residues. The CDR3 here is CASRPPGGYSYEQYF. Here the CDR3 DNA reads TGTGCCAGCAGGCCACCCGGAGGTTACTCCTACGAGCAGTACTTC.

This clone has only one observation. V and J are TRBV16 and TRBJ1-1; 8 bases fit TRBD1. This CDR3 is built from 15 residues. Per germline, CDR1 KGHSY and CDR2 FQNENV. With V trimmed by 0 bases and J by 7 bases, 7 bases remained unmatched. CDR3 in DNA: TGTGCCAGCAGCCAATCTCACAGGGGGAATGTTGAAGCTTTCTTT. Translation: CASSQSHRGNVEAFF.

V is TRBV9 and J is TRBJ1-3; D uncertain. Trimming pared 0 bases from V and 0 bases from J, leaving 10 bases between. The CDR3 covers 16 residues. The germline gives CDR1 SGDLS, CDR2 YYNGEE. The DNA of the CDR3 is TGTGCCAGCAGCGTAGCTCTTTCTTACTCTGGAAACACCATATATTTT. It is translated as CASSVALSYSGNTIYF.

This chain joins TRBV29-1 and TRBJ1-1, with a possible D match to TRBD1 (5 bases). This CDR3 is built from 12 residues. Germline V lookup: CDR1 SQVTM, CDR2 ANQGSEA. V gave up 7 bases and J gave up 1 base, with 10 bases separating them. The CDR3 sequence: CSGGLQNTEAFF. The CDR3 region has the DNA TGCAGCGGGGGACTCCAGAACACTGAAGCTTTCTTT.